This T cell receptor beta chain was sequenced in a study of blood T cell repertoires in COVID-19 (dated by TCRdb to about 2020). For the wider study: Samples covering the acute and convalescent phases of COVID-19 were provided by collaborators in the United States, Italy and Spain. The material from the prospective study consisted of cDNA or gDNA derived from T cells, B-cell-depleted T cells, or PBMCs. Subjects who had been exposed to COVID-19, were actively infected with it, or had recovered from it provided the deeply sampled blood TCRbeta repertoires that made up the dataset. The repertoires were released in a freely available public database intended as a resource for research on the immune response to SARS-CoV-2. The samples were drawn from the first 160 participants of the ongoing ImmuneRACE study and from more than 1,000 subjects provided by 6 global collaborators. Sample metadata almost always included a de-identified subject ID, COVID-19 status, age in years and sex. Where available, HLA class I and class II types were taken from metadata supplied by the sample provider and were not determined by assay-based typing.

Whole blood was collected in K2EDTA tubes by collaborating institutions according to the institutions' own protocols. For TCRbeta analysis, collaborator samples were shipped as frozen whole blood, as isolated PBMCs, or as DNA extracted from either sample type. The research as a whole found: The amount of clinical and demographic metadata varied by source and participant and was provided uncurated.

After removal of 8 bases from V and 4 bases from J, the junction retains 8 bases not matched to a gene. The germline V gene supplies CDR1 MNHEY and CDR2 SVGAGI. The CDR3, cysteine through phenylalanine, is 14 amino acids long. Only CDR3 DNA is held: 42 bases, read in frame from base 1. The immunoSEQ Assay, a bias-controlled multiplex PCR, was used to amplify TCRbeta CDR3 regions from genomic DNA. The source study handled its data this way. Within the assay, amplification of reference gene primers was used to estimate how many nucleated cells each sample contained. Sequence reads were collapsed and filtered to measure the absolute abundance of every unique TCRbeta CDR3 rearrangement. For each sample, productive Simpson clonality was calculated as the square root of Simpson's diversity index over productive rearrangements. Held by TCRdb, this immuneACCESS table contains in-frame sequences only and omits some clones. Under half of the omission traces to an unresolved V gene where checked; the cause of the rest is unknown. The D gene and trimming were derived from the DNA, and the V and J assignments and clone size from that table. For this sample the table gives just under 55,000 clones, of which roughly four fifths were detected only once. Roughly 2% of the sample is taken by the ten largest.

As to this clone: There is no known antigen for this receptor. No qualities accompany the bases; no much larger clone lies one base away.

The receptor comes from a woman aged 55-69 years with acute or convalescent COVID-19. Sequencing used peripheral blood. The rearrangement combines TRBV6-5 with TRBJ1-1; TRBD1 agrees with 9 junctional bases. The CDR3 reads as follows: CASLQGAGGTEAFF. The nucleotide sequence is given as TGTGCCAGCCTACAGGGGGCTGGAGGCACTGAAGCTTTCTTT.